One and the same sample provided the 18 T cell receptor beta chains below, sequenced in a study of preoperative IRX-2 immunotherapy in early breast cancer. TCRdb's copy holds only in-frame clones and misses some; the assay was immunoSEQ multiplex PCR. This table holds around 38,000 clones, 70% to 80% found once. Treatment of the sample: preoperative locoregional IRX-2 cytokine immunotherapy. Sequences were derived from tumor tissue, sampled after IRX-2 immunotherapy. These receptors were taken from a human donor with breast cancer.

This clone was counted a few times. The rearrangement uses TRBV14 and TRBJ1-2; maybe TRBD1 (5 bases). The V and J ends lost 3 bases and 6 bases respectively, with 14 bases between them. The CDR3 is 14 amino acids. CDR1 is SGHDN, CDR2 FVKESK, per germline. CDR3 DNA: TGTGCCAGCAGCCATCTTTTGGGGGTTGATGGCTACACCTTC. This translates into CASSHLLGVDGYTF.

This clone has more than one count but fewer than ten. J is TRBJ2-3 and V is TRBV6-8; D call uncertain. The germline gives CDR1 MNHGY, CDR2 SAAAGT. The length of the CDR3 is 13 residues. This CDR3 is CATTQLSTDTQYF. CDR3 nucleotides: TGTGCTACGACCCAGCTAAGCACAGATACGCAGTATTTT.

The chain joins TRBV6-8 to TRBJ1-5, with a weak D call TRBD1 (5 bases). This CDR3 is 15 amino acids long. CDR1 is MNHGY, CDR2 SAAAGT, per germline. V lost 6 bases to trimming and J lost 0 bases, with 12 bases between them. This CDR3 reads CASRGLGRSNQPQHF. Here the CDR3 DNA reads TGTGCCAGCAGGGGACTCGGACGTAGCAATCAGCCCCAGCATTTT.

The chain recombines TRBV6-8 with TRBJ2-1; a possible D gene is TRBD1 (6 bases). Germline CDR1 MNHGY, CDR2 SAAAGT. The ends were cut back, 10 bases at V and 7 bases at J, with 23 bases in the middle. This CDR3 has 15 amino acids. CDR3 loop: CATFPGHSTGNEQFF. The CDR3 DNA sequence: TGTGCCACCTTTCCGGGACACTCGACGGGGAATGAGCAGTTCTTC.

The chain uses TRBV5-1 and TRBJ1-1, with 10 bases fitting TRBD1. CDR1 and CDR2 from the germline V gene are SGHRS and YFSETQ. Losses at the gene ends were 1 base for V and 1 base for J; bases not matched to a gene: 7. This CDR3 has 17 amino acids. The CDR3 nucleotides are TGCGCCAGCAGCTTGCTAGGACAGGGGGAACCGAACACTGAAGCTTTCTTT. Its protein is CASSLLGQGEPNTEAFF.

This rearrangement joins TRBV5-1 to TRBJ2-2; no clear D. Per the germline V gene, CDR1 is SGHRS and CDR2 is YFSETQ. This CDR3 is built from 15 residues. Trimming left V 5 bases short and J 4 bases short, with 15 bases between. Here the CDR3 DNA reads TGCGCCAGCAGAACCGAATGGGCACCCACCGGGGAGCTGTTTTTT. Residues: CASRTEWAPTGELFF.

This rearrangement joins TRBV19 to TRBJ1-6; D remains unclear. V dropped 10 bases and J dropped 1 base, with 8 bases sitting between them. Germline V gene lookup returns CDR1 LNHDA and CDR2 SQIVND (reference sequence). The CDR3 extends over 13 amino acids. The DNA of the CDR3 is TGTGCCACCCGGACGTCCTATAATTCACCCCTCCACTTT. This encodes CATRTSYNSPLHF.

J is TRBJ2-7 and V is TRBV30; maybe TRBD2 (6 bases). The CDR3 sequence is 13 residues long. Trimming removed 4 bases from V and 2 bases from J, with 12 bases in between. Per the germline V gene, CDR1 is GTSNPN and CDR2 is SVGIG (reference sequence). The CDR3: CAWTGEDAYEQYF. For the CDR3, the DNA is TGTGCCTGGACCGGGGAGGACGCCTACGAGCAGTACTTC.

This clone was recorded a few times. This chain uses TRBV5-1 with TRBJ2-1; the D gene is possibly TRBD2 (5 bases). From germline, CDR1 is SGHRS and CDR2 YFSETQ. The CDR3 totals 15 residues. The V end lost 0 bases, the J end lost 4 bases, and 11 bases lay between the germline ends. The CDR3 loop is CASSLAEGRYNEQFF. CDR3 DNA: TGCGCCAGCAGCTTGGCTGAGGGTAGATACAATGAGCAGTTCTTC.

This clone has just a few counts. The gene calls are TRBV10-2 and TRBJ1-5; D is possibly TRBD1 (5 bases). CDR1 is WSHSY, CDR2 SAAADI, per germline. Between the trimmed V and J ends, which lost 1 base and 5 bases, there was a span of 9 bases. The CDR3 spans 14 residues. CDR3: CASSELGDDQPQHF. CDR3 sequence (DNA): TGCGCCAGCAGTGAGTTAGGGGATGATCAGCCCCAGCATTTT.

The J gene is TRBJ2-3, the V gene TRBV5-1; TRBD2 aligns across 7 bases. Per germline, CDR1 SGHRS and CDR2 YFSETQ. V lost 3 bases and J lost 5; bases outside the gene matches: 9. The CDR3 is 15 residues long. In DNA, the CDR3 is TGCGCCAGCAGCTCAGCGGGGTTGATGCGAGATACGCAGTATTTT. Its translation is CASSSAGLMRDTQYF.

This rearrangement joins TRBV5-1 to TRBJ2-2; D ambiguous. V dropped 1 base and J dropped 0 bases, with 4 bases sitting between them. Germline CDR1 and CDR2: SGHRS and YFSETQ. This CDR3 region has 14 residues. CDR3 DNA sequence: TGCGCCAGCAGCTTGCGGACGAACACCGGGGAGCTGTTTTTT. Translation gives CASSLRTNTGELFF.

This clone was detected only once. This chain uses TRBV18 with TRBJ2-5; either TRBD1 or TRBD2 may fit D (6 bases each). Between the trimmed V and J ends, which lost 3 bases and 4 bases, there was a span of 18 bases. The CDR3 spans 16 residues. The germline gives CDR1 KGHSH, CDR2 LQKENI. In DNA form, the CDR3 reads TGTGCCAGCTCACCGAGCGCAGGCGGAGGGGGAGAGACCCAGTACTTC. Protein sequence: CASSPSAGGGGETQYF.

This clone was seen only a few times. The chain is built from TRBV11-3 and TRBJ2-1; 10 bases align to TRBD2. Germline V gene lookup returns CDR1 SGHNT and CDR2 YENEEA. The CDR3 totals 16 residues. The ends lost 5 bases at V and 6 bases at J; junction bases unmatched: 10. CDR3 DNA: TGTGCCAGCAGCACTAGCGGGATGGGCCGAACCAATGAGCAGTTCTTC. As protein: CASSTSGMGRTNEQFF. Full variable domain (outside the CDR3, taken from reference TRBV11-3 and TRBJ2-1): EAGVVQSPRYKIIEKKQPVAFWCNPISGHNTLYWYLQNLGQGPELLIRYENEEAVDDSQLPKDRFSAERLKGVDSTLKIQPAELGDSAVYLCASSTSGMGRTNEQFFGPGTRLTVL.

The CDR3 region is CASSPGLYEKLFF. CDR3 nucleotides: TGTGCCAGTAGTCCAGGGTTGTATGAAAAACTGTTTTTT. The chain is built from TRBV19 and TRBJ1-4; D perhaps matches TRBD1 (5 bases). The V end lost 5 bases, the J end lost 6 bases, and 10 bases lay between the germline ends. There are 13 residues in the CDR3. The germline V gene has CDR1 LNHDA and CDR2 SQIVND (reference sequence).

The genes are TRBV23-1 and TRBJ2-7, with 7 bases that match TRBD1. TRBV23-1 belongs to the ORF category, with a function that is uncertain. J gave up 1 base and V 6 bases, and 3 bases lay outside the gene matches. The CDR3 consists of 13 residues. The CDR3 bases are TGCGCCAGCAGCAAGACAGGGTCCTACGAGCAGTACTTC. The encoded protein is CASSKTGSYEQYF.

The rearrangement joins TRBV6-8 to TRBJ1-2; no clear D. The V gene lost 7 bases and the J gene lost 6 bases, with 12 bases spanning the gap. This CDR3 comprises 12 residues. Germline CDR1 is MNHGY and CDR2 is SAAAGT. This CDR3 reads CASTNVGDGYTF. CDR3 DNA: TGTGCCAGCACCAACGTGGGCGATGGCTACACCTTC.

CDR3 sequence: CASSAPGGNTGELFF. CDR3 in DNA: TGTGCCAGCAGCGCCCCTGGGGGGAACACCGGGGAGCTGTTTTTT. This chain joins TRBV7-6 and TRBJ2-2; D could derive from TRBD1 or TRBD2 (5 bases each). This CDR3 is built from 15 residues. The V end lost 5 bases, the J end lost 1 base, and 11 bases lay between the germline ends. Germline V lookup: CDR1 SGHVS, CDR2 FNYEAQ.